This T cell receptor beta chain was observed in a study of blood T cell repertoires in COVID-19. Study background: Sources were T cells, B-cell-depleted T cells, or PBMCs; the material itself was cDNA or gDNA.

This CDR3 is built from 18 residues. Trimming cost V 4 bases and J 2 bases, with 24 bases left between them. Germline V gene sequence: CDR1 SGHNT, CDR2 YYREEE (reference sequence). TCRdb's copy holds only in-frame clones and misses some; the assay was immunoSEQ multiplex PCR. This table holds under 60,000 clones, more than 85% found once. Sequencing was done on a sample of peripheral blood. This receptor was taken from a middle-aged man with acute or convalescent COVID-19. The rearrangement uses TRBV5-4 and TRBJ1-2, with a weak D call TRBD1 (5 bases). The chain's CDR3 is CASSPLKGQPASNYGYTF. The CDR3 region has the DNA TGTGCCAGCAGCCCCCTGAAGGGGCAACCCGCTTCAAACTATGGCTACACCTTC. The full variable domain, its missing parts supplied by reference TRBV5-4 and TRBJ1-2, is ETGVTQSPTHLIKTRGQQVTLRCSSQSGHNTVSWYQQALGQGPQFIFQYYREEENGRGNFPPRFSGLQFPNYSSELNVNALELDDSALYLCASSPLKGQPASNYGYTFGSGTRLTVV.